These 26 T cell receptor beta chains originate from one sample sequenced in a study of blood T cell repertoires in COVID-19. The data were produced by immunoSEQ multiplex PCR, yet TCRdb's version contains in-frame clones alone and is incomplete. The data hold approximately 170,000 clones, with 85% to 90% observed a single time. Sequenced sample: peripheral blood. Every receptor here comes from a woman aged 65 to 85 with acute or convalescent COVID-19.

This clone has more than one count but fewer than ten. The chain combines TRBV18 with TRBJ2-5, with a tentative D call TRBD1 (7 bases). The CDR3 covers 13 residues. CDR1 is KGHSH, CDR2 LQKENI, per germline. Deletions cut 6 bases from V and 1 base from J, with 9 bases between. Written as DNA, the CDR3 is TGTGCCAGCTCGCGGGACAGCCAAGAGACCCAGTACTTC. Translation: CASSRDSQETQYF.

V is TRBV11-2 and J is TRBJ2-7; no clear D gene. There are 11 residues in the CDR3. The V and J ends lost 5 bases and 6 bases respectively, with 8 bases between them. CDR1 is SGHAT, CDR2 FQNNGV, per germline. The CDR3 nucleotides are TGTGCCAGCAGCCCTCCAGGCGAGCAGTACTTC. Translated: CASSPPGEQYF. The entire variable domain, with the rest obtained from reference TRBV11-2 and TRBJ2-7, is as follows: EAGVAQSPRYKIIEKRQSVAFWCNPISGHATLYWYQQILGQGPKLLIQFQNNGVVDDSQLPKDRFSAERLKGVDSTLKIQPAKLEDSAVYLCASSPPGEQYFGPGTRLTVT.

V gene TRBV5-1 combines with J gene TRBJ1-2; 8 bases fit TRBD1. This CDR3 region has 18 residues. V trimming: 3 bases; J trimming: 4 bases; junction bases outside the gene matches: 17. Germline-derived CDR1 and CDR2 are SGHRS and YFSETQ. The CDR3 coding sequence is TGCGCCAGCAGCTCCCGGACCCCAGGGGGCGCGGTGACCTATGGCTACACCTTC. Translation gives CASSSRTPGGAVTYGYTF. Full variable domain (outside the CDR3, taken from reference TRBV5-1 and TRBJ1-2): KAGVTQTPRYLIKTRGQQVTLSCSPISGHRSVSWYQQTPGQGLQFLFEYFSETQRNKGNFPGRFSGRQFSNSRSEMNVSTLELGDSALYLCASSSRTPGGAVTYGYTFGSGTRLTVV.

The chain has TRBV4-1 and TRBJ1-2; 9 nucleotides match TRBD1. The CDR3 spans 15 residues. Unmatched junction bases numbered 9, after V lost 2 bases and J lost 8 bases. The germline CDR1 and CDR2 sequences are MGHRA and YSYEKL. The CDR3 region is CASSQTTWDRAGYTF. In DNA, the CDR3 is TGCGCCAGCAGCCAAACGACGTGGGACAGGGCGGGCTACACCTTC.

The rearrangement uses TRBV27 and TRBJ2-1; 8 bases match TRBD2. CDR3 length: 14 amino acids. Per germline, CDR1 MNHEY and CDR2 SMNVEV (reference sequence). V gave up 3 bases and J gave up 8 bases; unmatched junction bases: 6. CDR3 protein: CASSFAGGADEQFF. CDR3 bases: TGTGCCAGCAGTTTCGCCGGGGGGGCCGATGAGCAGTTCTTC.

This chain's CDR3 is CASSQDGTGLEAFF. CDR3 nucleotides: TGTGCCAGCAGCCAAGACGGGACAGGGCTAGAAGCTTTCTTT. The genes are TRBV4-2 and TRBJ1-1; 9 bases are shared with TRBD1. This CDR3 has 14 residues. Germline V gives CDR1 LGHNA, CDR2 YNFKEQ. Trimming cost V 0 bases and J 8 bases; bases outside gene matches: 4.

This chain connects TRBV30 to TRBJ1-5, with 10 bases that match TRBD1. This CDR3 region has 14 residues. V lost 3 bases, J lost 6 bases, and 5 bases stayed unmatched. Germline assignment: CDR1 GTSNPN and CDR2 SVGIG (reference sequence). The CDR3 spells CAWSMGQGSQPQHF. In DNA form, the CDR3 reads TGTGCCTGGAGCATGGGACAGGGGAGTCAGCCCCAGCATTTT.

This sequence joins TRBV5-6 and TRBJ1-6; D is unclear. Trimming removed 6 bases at V and 0 bases at J, with 13 bases between. The germline gives CDR1 SGHDT, CDR2 YYEEEE. The CDR3 sequence is 16 residues long. DNA for the CDR3: TGTGCCAGCACCTCGAGGGCGAGCTCCTATAATTCACCCCTCCACTTT. This sequence encodes CASTSRASSYNSPLHF.

This clone was seen just once. The gene calls are TRBV16 and TRBJ1-1; D not resolved. CDR1 is KGHSY and CDR2 is FQNENV in the germline V gene. The CDR3 loop spans 13 amino acids. V was pared by 3 bases and J by 0 bases, with 5 bases between. This CDR3 is CASSQGVNTEAFF. Here the CDR3 DNA reads TGTGCCAGCAGCCAGGGAGTGAACACTGAAGCTTTCTTT.

This rearrangement joins TRBV4-1 to TRBJ2-3; 10 nucleotides agree with TRBD2. CDR3 size: 19 residues. Unmatched junction bases numbered 10, after V lost 1 base and J lost 0 bases. The germline V gene encodes CDR1 MGHRA and CDR2 YSYEKL. CDR3 residues: CASSQGGYASGRSTDTQYF. Here the CDR3 DNA reads TGCGCCAGCAGCCAAGGCGGGTATGCTAGCGGGAGAAGCACAGATACGCAGTATTTT.

In nucleotides, the CDR3 is TGTGCCAGCAGTCTAGACAAGGGGAAGAACACTGAAGCTTTCTTT. It translates to CASSLDKGKNTEAFF. V and J are TRBV27 and TRBJ1-1; a weak D match, TRBD1 (5 bases). The germline V gene encodes CDR1 MNHEY and CDR2 SMNVEV (reference sequence). The CDR3 length is 15 residues. V dropped 5 bases and J dropped 1 base, with 14 bases sitting between them.

This chain uses TRBV5-1 with TRBJ1-2; no clear D gene. CDR3 length: 13 residues. The V and J ends lost 4 bases and 6 bases respectively, with 13 bases between them. Germline V CDR1 and CDR2: SGHRS, YFSETQ. CDR3 protein: CASSNGGPHGYTF. The CDR3 nucleotides are TGCGCCAGCAGCAACGGAGGACCCCATGGCTACACCTTC.

The chain carries TRBV27 and TRBJ2-1, with D tentatively TRBD2 (6 bases). Germline values: CDR1 MNHEY, CDR2 SMNVEV (reference sequence). The CDR3 covers 15 residues. Trimming stripped 2 bases from V and 6 bases from J, with 14 bases between. The CDR3 nucleotides are TGTGCCAGCAGTTTAAGGAGACTAGAAGGCAATGAGCAGTTCTTC. Its protein is CASSLRRLEGNEQFF.

The chain joins TRBV7-2 to TRBJ1-1; 10 bases agree with TRBD1. Trimming at V came to 5 bases and at J to 8 bases, leaving 8 bases not matched to a gene. The CDR3 spans 14 residues. The germline CDR1 and CDR2 sequences are SGHTA and FQGNSA. CDR3 sequence: CASSLDRGRPEAFF. CDR3 in DNA: TGTGCCAGCAGCCTCGACAGGGGGCGCCCGGAAGCTTTCTTT.

The chain combines TRBV6-5 with TRBJ1-6; 8 bases line up with TRBD1. CDR3 length: 13 residues. The V gene's germline CDR1 is MNHEY and CDR2 SVGAGI. The ends lost 5 bases at V and 9 bases at J; junction bases unmatched: 3. The CDR3 DNA follows: TGTGCCAGCAGTCAGGGGGCTGGTTCACCCCTCCACTTT. It specifies CASSQGAGSPLHF.

This chain connects TRBV5-1 to TRBJ1-3, with no clear D. CDR3 length: 14 residues. Germline CDR1 is SGHRS and CDR2 is YFSETQ. Trimming removed 4 bases at V and 0 bases at J, with 8 bases between. This CDR3 reads CASSVGSSGNTIYF. The CDR3 DNA sequence: TGCGCCAGCAGCGTCGGGAGCTCTGGAAACACCATATATTTT.

The rearrangement joins TRBV28 to TRBJ2-7, with 9 nucleotides matching TRBD2. V shed 6 bases, J shed 7 bases, and the junction held 7 bases outside the gene matches. The CDR3 consists of 13 residues. Germline V gene lookup returns CDR1 MDHEN and CDR2 SYDVKM. This chain's CDR3 is CASSRGRAGEQYF. The CDR3 DNA sequence: TGTGCCAGCAGCCGCGGGAGGGCCGGGGAGCAGTACTTC.

This rearrangement joins TRBV19 to TRBJ2-1, with TRBD2 matching over 7 bases. Losses at the gene ends were 6 bases for V and 4 bases for J; bases not matched to a gene: 6. The CDR3 extends over 14 amino acids. Germline V gene data show CDR1 as LNHDA and CDR2 as SQIVND (reference sequence). CDR3 bases: TGTGCCAGTAGAGGGGCTAGCGGATACAATGAGCAGTTCTTC. It translates to CASRGASGYNEQFF.

The V call is TRBV7-8, the J call TRBJ2-3, with 9 bases matching TRBD1. The germline CDR1 and CDR2 sequences are SGHVS and FQNEAQ. The CDR3 has 16 residues. Trimming removed 2 bases from V and 1 base from J; junction bases left unmatched: 4. CDR3 sequence (DNA): TGTGCCAGCAGCTTAAAACAGGGGGCCCGCACAGATACGCAGTATTTT. Translation gives CASSLKQGARTDTQYF.

The chain combines TRBV11-2 with TRBJ2-5; a possible D gene is TRBD1 (5 bases). CDR3 length: 15 amino acids. Germline loops: CDR1 SGHAT, CDR2 FQNNGV. V was pared by 6 bases and J by 4 bases, with 18 bases between. The DNA of the CDR3 is TGTGCCAGCAGTCGTCACCCCTACCAGGGAGAGACCCAGTACTTC. Translated, it gives CASSRHPYQGETQYF.

J is TRBJ2-2 and V is TRBV19; 12 bases match TRBD1. The CDR3 is made up of 16 amino acids. Germline V gene lookup returns CDR1 LNHDA and CDR2 SQIVND (reference sequence). Trimming removed 3 bases from V and 6 bases from J; junction bases left unmatched: 5. CDR3 region: CASSIGDRGLPGELFF. Here the CDR3 DNA reads TGTGCCAGTAGTATCGGGGACAGGGGGCTCCCCGGGGAGCTGTTTTTT.

This chain uses TRBV2 with TRBJ1-3; D ambiguous. CDR3 size: 15 residues. V lost 1 base, J lost 0 bases, and 7 bases lay in between. The germline gives CDR1 SNHLY, CDR2 FYNNEI. The CDR3 loop reads CASSEVPYSGNTIYF. As DNA, the CDR3 is TGTGCCAGCAGTGAAGTTCCGTACTCTGGAAACACCATATATTTT.

The CDR3 here is CASSSTGTRGAFF. CDR3 bases: TGTGCCAGCAGTTCCACAGGGACACGCGGAGCTTTCTTT. The chain joins TRBV6-5 to TRBJ1-1; D perhaps matches TRBD1 (6 bases). Trimming shortened V by 4 bases and J by 10 bases, and 16 bases separated the two germline ends. The germline V gene has CDR1 MNHEY and CDR2 SVGAGI. There are 13 residues in the CDR3.

The genes are TRBV3-1 (or the pseudogene TRBV3-2) and TRBJ2-4; 7 bases are shared with TRBD1. J was trimmed by 0 bases and V by 3 bases; bases with no gene match: 11. Germline V gene data show CDR1 as LGHDT and CDR2 as YNNKEL (reference sequence). The CDR3 contains 18 residues. The CDR3 bases are TGTGCCAGCAGCCACGCCGGGGTGTGGACAGGAGCCAAAAACATTCAGTACTTC. Translation: CASSHAGVWTGAKNIQYF.

The V call is TRBV4-3, the J call TRBJ2-1; D gene ambiguous. V shed 4 bases and J shed 0 bases, with 10 bases lying between them. This CDR3 region has 15 residues. Germline CDR1 is LGHNA and CDR2 is YSLEER. CDR3 in amino acids: CASSPSRSSYNEQFF. CDR3 nucleotides: TGCGCCAGCAGCCCCTCTAGGAGCTCCTACAATGAGCAGTTCTTC.

This chain links TRBV7-9 with TRBJ1-1; 8 bases fit TRBD1. Germline V gene lookup returns CDR1 SEHNR and CDR2 FQNEAQ (reference sequence). V gave up 1 base and J gave up 2 bases; unmatched junction bases: 9. The CDR3 is made up of 17 amino acids. The CDR3, as DNA: TGTGCCAGCAGCTTAGATGGCAGGGGGCCGCGTAACACTGAAGCTTTCTTT. This sequence encodes CASSLDGRGPRNTEAFF.